This TCR beta chain originates from a study of CD4 T cells in relation to SARS-CoV-2 and coronaviruses. On the study more broadly: Shared crossreactive spike epitopes were mapped to their HLA restriction. Study results and limitations: Samples before the pandemic and after infection were not matched within any donor. Approximately 65% of donors had memory CD4+ clonotypes crossrecognizing SARS-CoV-2 and common cold coronavirus spike. The assay detects memory recall responses, not culture-primed primary responses.

CD4+ T cells from unexposed donors were obtained before the COVID-19 pandemic (2011-2018). The data were produced by immunoSEQ multiplex PCR, yet TCRdb's version contains in-frame clones alone and is incomplete. Here the sample spans about 55,000 clones, more than 80% being singletons. On this clone: Its matching antigen is unknown.

The sample consisted of memory CD4+ T cells from PBMCs. The clonotype was recovered from a human donor in good health.

The CDR3 region has the DNA TGTGCCAGCTCACCAGTTGGAGGGGCTAATAACGGGGAGCAGTACTTC. As protein: CASSPVGGANNGEQYF. The chain couples TRBV18 to TRBJ2-7; D is perhaps TRBD2 (6 bases). The CDR3 sequence is 16 residues long. The germline gives CDR1 KGHSH, CDR2 LQKENI. V shed 2 bases and J shed 7 bases, with 21 bases lying between them. The full variable domain, rest sourced from reference TRBV18 and TRBJ2-7, is NAGVMQNPRHLVRRRGQEARLRCSPMKGHSHVYWYRQLPEEGLKFMVYLQKENIIDESGMPKERFSAEFPKEGPSILRIQQVVRGDSAAYFCASSPVGGANNGEQYFGPGTRLTVT.